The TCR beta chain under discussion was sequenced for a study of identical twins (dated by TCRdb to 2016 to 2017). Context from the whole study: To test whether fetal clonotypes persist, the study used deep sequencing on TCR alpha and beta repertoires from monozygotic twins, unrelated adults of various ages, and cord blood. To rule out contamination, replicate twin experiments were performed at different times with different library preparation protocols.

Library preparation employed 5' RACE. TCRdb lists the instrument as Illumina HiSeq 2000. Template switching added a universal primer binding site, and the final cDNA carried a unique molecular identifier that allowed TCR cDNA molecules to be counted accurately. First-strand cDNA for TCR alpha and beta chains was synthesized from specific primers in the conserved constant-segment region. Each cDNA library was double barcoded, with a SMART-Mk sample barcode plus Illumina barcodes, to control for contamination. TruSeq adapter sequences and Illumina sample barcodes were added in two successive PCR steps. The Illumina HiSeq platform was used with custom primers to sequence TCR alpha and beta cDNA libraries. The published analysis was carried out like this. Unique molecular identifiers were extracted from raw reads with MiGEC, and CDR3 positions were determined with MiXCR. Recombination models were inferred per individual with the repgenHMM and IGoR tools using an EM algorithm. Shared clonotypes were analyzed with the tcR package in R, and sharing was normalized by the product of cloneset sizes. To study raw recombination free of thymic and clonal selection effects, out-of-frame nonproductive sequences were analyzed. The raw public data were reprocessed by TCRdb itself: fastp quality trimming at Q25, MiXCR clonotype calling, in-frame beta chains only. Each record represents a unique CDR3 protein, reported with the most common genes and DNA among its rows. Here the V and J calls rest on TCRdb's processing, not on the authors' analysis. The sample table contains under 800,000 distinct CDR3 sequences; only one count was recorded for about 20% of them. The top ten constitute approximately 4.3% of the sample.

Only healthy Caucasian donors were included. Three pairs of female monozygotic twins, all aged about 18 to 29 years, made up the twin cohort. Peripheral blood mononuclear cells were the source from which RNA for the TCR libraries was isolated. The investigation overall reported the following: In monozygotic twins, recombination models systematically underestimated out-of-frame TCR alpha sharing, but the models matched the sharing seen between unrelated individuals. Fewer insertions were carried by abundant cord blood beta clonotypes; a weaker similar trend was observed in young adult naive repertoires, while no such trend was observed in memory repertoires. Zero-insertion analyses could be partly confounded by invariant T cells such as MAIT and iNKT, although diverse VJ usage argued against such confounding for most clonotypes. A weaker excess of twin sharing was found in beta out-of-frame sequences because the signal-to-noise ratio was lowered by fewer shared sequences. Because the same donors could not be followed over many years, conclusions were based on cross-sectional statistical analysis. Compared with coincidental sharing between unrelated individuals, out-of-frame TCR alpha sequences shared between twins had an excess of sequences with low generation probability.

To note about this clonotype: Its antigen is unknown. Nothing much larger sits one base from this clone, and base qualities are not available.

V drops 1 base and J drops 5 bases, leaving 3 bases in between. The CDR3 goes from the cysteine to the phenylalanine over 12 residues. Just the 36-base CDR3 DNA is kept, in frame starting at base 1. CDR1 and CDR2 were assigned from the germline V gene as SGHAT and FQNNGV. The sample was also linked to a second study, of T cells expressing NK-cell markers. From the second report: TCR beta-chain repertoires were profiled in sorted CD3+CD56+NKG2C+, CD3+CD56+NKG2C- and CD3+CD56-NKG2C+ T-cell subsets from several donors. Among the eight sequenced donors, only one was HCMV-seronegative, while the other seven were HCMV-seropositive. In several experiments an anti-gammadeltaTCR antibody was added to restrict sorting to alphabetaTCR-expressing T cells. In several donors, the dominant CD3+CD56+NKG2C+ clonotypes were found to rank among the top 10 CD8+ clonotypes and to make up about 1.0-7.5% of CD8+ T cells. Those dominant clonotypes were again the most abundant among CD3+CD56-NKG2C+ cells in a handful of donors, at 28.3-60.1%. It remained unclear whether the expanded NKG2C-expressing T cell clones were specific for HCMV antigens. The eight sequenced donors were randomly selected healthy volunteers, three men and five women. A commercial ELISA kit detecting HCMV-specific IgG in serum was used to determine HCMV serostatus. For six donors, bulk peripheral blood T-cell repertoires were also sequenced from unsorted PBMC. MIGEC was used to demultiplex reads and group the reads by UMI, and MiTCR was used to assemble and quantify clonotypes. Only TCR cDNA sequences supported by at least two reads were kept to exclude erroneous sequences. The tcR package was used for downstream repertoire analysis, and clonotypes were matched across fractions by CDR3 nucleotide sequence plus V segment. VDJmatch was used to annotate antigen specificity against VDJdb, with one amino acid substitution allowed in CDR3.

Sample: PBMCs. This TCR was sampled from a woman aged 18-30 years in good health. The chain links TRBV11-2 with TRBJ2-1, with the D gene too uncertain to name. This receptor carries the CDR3 CASSLVNNEQFF. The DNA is TGTGCCAGCAGCTTAGTGAACAATGAGCAGTTCTTC.